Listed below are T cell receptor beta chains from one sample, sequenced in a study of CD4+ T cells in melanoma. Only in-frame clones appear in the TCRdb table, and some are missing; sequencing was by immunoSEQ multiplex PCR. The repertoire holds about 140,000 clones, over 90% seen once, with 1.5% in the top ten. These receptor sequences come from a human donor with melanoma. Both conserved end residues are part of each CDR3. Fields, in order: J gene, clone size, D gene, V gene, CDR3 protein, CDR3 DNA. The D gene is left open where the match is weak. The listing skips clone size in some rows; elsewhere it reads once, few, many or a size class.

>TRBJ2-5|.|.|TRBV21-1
CASNEETQYF
TGTGCCAGCAACGAAGAGACCCAGTACTTC
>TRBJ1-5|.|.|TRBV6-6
CASRISRDQPQHF
TGTGCCAGCAGGATCTCCCGAGATCAGCCCCAGCATTTT
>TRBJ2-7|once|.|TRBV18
CASSPGQQGLGEQYF
TGTGCCAGCTCACCAGGACAGCAAGGGTTAGGCGAGCAGTACTTC
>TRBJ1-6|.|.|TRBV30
CAWSGVWPYNSPLHF
TGTGCCTGGAGTGGGGTTTGGCCCTATAATTCACCCCTCCACTTT
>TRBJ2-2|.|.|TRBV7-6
CASSSRGGARTGELFF
TGTGCCAGCAGCAGTAGGGGCGGGGCTCGGACCGGGGAGCTGTTTTTT
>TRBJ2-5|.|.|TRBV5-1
CASSLSRRGWETQYF
TGCGCCAGCAGCCTGTCGCGGCGGGGCTGGGAGACCCAGTACTTC
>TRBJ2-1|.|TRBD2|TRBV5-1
CASSWTRGGSPMTYNEQFF
TGCGCCAGCAGCTGGACACGGGGGGGCTCTCCCATGACCTACAATGAGCAGTTCTTC
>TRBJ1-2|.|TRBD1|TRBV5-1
CASSLGETGVYGYTF
TGCGCCAGCAGCTTGGGGGAAACAGGGGTCTATGGCTACACCTTC
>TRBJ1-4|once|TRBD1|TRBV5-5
CASSSLGTGVEKLFF
TGTGCCAGCAGCTCGCTTGGGACAGGGGTTGAAAAACTGTTTTTT
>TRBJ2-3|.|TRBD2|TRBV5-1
CASSFQARVGLAATDTQYF
TGCGCCAGCAGCTTCCAGGCCCGAGTCGGACTAGCGGCCACAGATACGCAGTATTTT
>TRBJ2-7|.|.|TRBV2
CASIRGPRYEQYF
TGTGCCAGCATTCGGGGCCCTCGCTACGAGCAGTACTTC
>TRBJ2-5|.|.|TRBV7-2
CASSLALVQETQYF
TGTGCCAGCAGCTTAGCTTTAGTCCAAGAGACCCAGTACTTC
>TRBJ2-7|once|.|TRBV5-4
CASSLDGVYEQYF
TGTGCCAGCAGCCTAGATGGAGTCTACGAGCAGTACTTC
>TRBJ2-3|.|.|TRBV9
CASSVVGGGADTQYF
TGTGCCAGCAGCGTAGTAGGGGGTGGGGCAGATACGCAGTATTTT
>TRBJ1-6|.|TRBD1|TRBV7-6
CASSLGTGVGSPLHF
TGTGCCAGCAGCTTAGGAACAGGGGTCGGGTCACCCCTCCACTTT